This entry concerns a single T cell receptor (beta chain). The data stem from a study of blood T cell repertoires in COVID-19. Study information: The cDNA or gDNA used as material had been derived from T cells, B-cell-depleted T cells, or PBMCs.

This CDR3 contains 13 residues. From germline, CDR1 is SEHNR and CDR2 FQNEAQ (reference sequence). The V gene end was trimmed by 4 bases and the J gene end by 6 bases; junction bases not matched to a gene: 5. Original handling: Reference gene primer amplification in the assay estimated nucleated cell counts. The data were produced by immunoSEQ multiplex PCR, yet TCRdb's version contains in-frame clones alone and is incomplete. V and J calls and clone size are copied from that table; D and trimming were computed from the DNA. The data hold approximately 220,000 clones, with 75% to 90% observed a single time. The study recruited people aged about 18 to 89 years across 24 US areas.

V is TRBV7-9 and J is TRBJ1-1; the match to TRBD1 covers 7 bases. The sequenced sample consisted of PBMCs or T cells enriched from blood (not recorded which). This receptor was identified in a woman younger than 35 in a cohort exposed to, infected with or recovered from COVID-19 (not recorded which). The CDR3 loop is CASSSDRFSEAFF. The CDR3 DNA is TGTGCCAGCAGCTCGGACAGGTTCTCTGAAGCTTTCTTT.